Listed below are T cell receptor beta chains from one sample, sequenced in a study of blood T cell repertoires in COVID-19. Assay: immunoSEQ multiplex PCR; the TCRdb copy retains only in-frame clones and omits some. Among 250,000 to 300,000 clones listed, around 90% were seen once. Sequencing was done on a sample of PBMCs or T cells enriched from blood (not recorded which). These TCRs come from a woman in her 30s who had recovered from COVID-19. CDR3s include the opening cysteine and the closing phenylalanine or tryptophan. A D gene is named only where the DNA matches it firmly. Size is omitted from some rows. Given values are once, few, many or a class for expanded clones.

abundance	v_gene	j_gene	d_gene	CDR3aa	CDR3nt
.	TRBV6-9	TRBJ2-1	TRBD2	CASSYGAGAYNEQFF	TGTGCCAGCAGTTATGGGGCGGGAGCCTACAATGAGCAGTTCTTC
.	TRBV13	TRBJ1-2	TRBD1	CASSSPTGGTPYGYTF	TGTGCCAGCAGCTCCCCGACAGGGGGTACCCCCTATGGCTACACCTTC
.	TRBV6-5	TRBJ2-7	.	CASSYSNRYYEQYF	TGTGCCAGCAGTTACTCGAACAGGTACTACGAGCAGTACTTC
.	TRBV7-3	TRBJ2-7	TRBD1	CASSSGQGTYEQYF	TGTGCCAGCAGTTCGGGACAGGGGACCTACGAGCAGTACTTC
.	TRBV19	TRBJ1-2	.	CASHTGLGGYTF	TGTGCCAGTCATACAGGGTTGGGTGGCTACACCTTC
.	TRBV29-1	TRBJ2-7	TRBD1	CSVGQGANEQYF	TGCAGCGTCGGACAGGGGGCAAACGAGCAGTACTTC
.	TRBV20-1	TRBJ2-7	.	CSASGSYEQYF	TGCAGTGCTAGCGGGAGTTACGAGCAGTACTTC
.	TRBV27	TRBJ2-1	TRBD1	CASSSGTGGSYNEQFF	TGTGCCAGCAGTTCCGGGACAGGGGGCTCCTACAATGAGCAGTTCTTC
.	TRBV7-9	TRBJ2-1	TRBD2	CASSSGTTSYNEQFF	TGTGCCAGCAGCTCGGGGACTACCTCCTACAATGAGCAGTTCTTC
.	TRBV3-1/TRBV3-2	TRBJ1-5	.	CASSQPMGGPQHF	TGTGCCAGCAGCCAACCCATGGGGGGGCCCCAGCATTTT
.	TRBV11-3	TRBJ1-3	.	CASSSSSGNTIYF	TGTGCCAGCAGCAGTAGCTCTGGAAACACCATATATTTT
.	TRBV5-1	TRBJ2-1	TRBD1	CASSSSPGQGSRQFF	TGCGCCAGCAGCTCATCTCCGGGACAGGGGTCCCGGCAGTTCTTC
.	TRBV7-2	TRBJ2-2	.	CASSSRSEGGELFF	TGTGCCAGCAGCTCCCGATCAGAGGGCGGGGAGCTGTTTTTT
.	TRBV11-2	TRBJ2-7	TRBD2	CASSPSLGTRSYEQYF	TGTGCCAGCAGCCCGAGTCTTGGGACTAGATCCTACGAGCAGTACTTC
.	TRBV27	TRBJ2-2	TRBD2	CASSLTLAGVTGELFF	TGTGCCAGCAGTTTAACGCTAGCGGGTGTCACCGGGGAGCTGTTTTTT
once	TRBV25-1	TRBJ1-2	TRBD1	CASSGVTGAYGYTF	TGTGCCAGCAGTGGGGTCACAGGGGCCTATGGCTACACCTTC
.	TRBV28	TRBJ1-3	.	CASSLAGGAGSGNTIYF	TGTGCCAGCAGTTTGGCGGGGGGCGCTGGCTCTGGAAACACCATATATTTT
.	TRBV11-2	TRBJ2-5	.	CASSLVGRGQFYQETQYF	TGTGCCAGCAGCTTAGTTGGCCGAGGACAGTTTTACCAAGAGACCCAGTACTTC
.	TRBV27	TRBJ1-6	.	CASSLQGSYNSPLHF	TGTGCCAGCAGTTTACAGGGGTCCTATAATTCACCCCTCCACTTT
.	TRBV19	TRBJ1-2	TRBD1	CASSMGTENYGYTF	TGTGCCAGTAGTATGGGGACAGAAAACTATGGCTACACCTTC
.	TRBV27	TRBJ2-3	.	CASSKNTDTQYF	TGTGCCAGCAGCAAAAACACAGATACGCAGTATTTT
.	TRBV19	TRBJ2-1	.	CASSIRGIRNEQFF	TGTGCCAGTAGTATTCGAGGGATCCGGAATGAGCAGTTCTTC
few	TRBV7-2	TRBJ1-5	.	CASSLPGISNQPQHF	TGTGCCAGCAGCTTACCAGGAATTAGCAATCAGCCCCAGCATTTT
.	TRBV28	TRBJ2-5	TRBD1	CATPVGTGILKKTQYF	TGTGCCACCCCCGTCGGGACAGGGATTCTCAAGAAGACCCAGTACTTC
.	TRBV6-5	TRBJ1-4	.	CATRVGVTNEKLFF	TGTGCCACCAGGGTAGGGGTGACTAATGAAAAACTGTTTTTT
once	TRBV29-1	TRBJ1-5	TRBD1	CSVRTGENQPQHF	TGCAGCGTGCGGACAGGGGAGAATCAGCCCCAGCATTTT
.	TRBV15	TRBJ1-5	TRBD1	CATSRDLGGGTGHHQPQHF	TGTGCCACCAGCAGAGATTTGGGCGGCGGGACAGGGCACCATCAGCCCCAGCATTTT
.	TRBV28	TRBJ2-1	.	CASSYAGLAGRNNEQFF	TGTGCCAGCAGTTACGCCGGCTTGGCGGGGCGTAATAATGAGCAGTTCTTC
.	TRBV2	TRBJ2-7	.	CASSDPGYYEQYF	TGTGCCAGCAGTGATCCAGGCTATTACGAGCAGTACTTC
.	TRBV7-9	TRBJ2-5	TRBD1	CASSLTVTGTGQETQYF	TGTGCCAGCAGCTTAACGGTCACCGGGACAGGGCAAGAGACCCAGTACTTC
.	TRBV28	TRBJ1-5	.	CATGQGTYSNQPQHF	TGTGCCACCGGTCAGGGCACTTATAGCAATCAGCCCCAGCATTTT
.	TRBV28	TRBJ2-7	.	CASSPAGQRYEQYF	TGTGCCAGCAGTCCTGCGGGACAGCGTTACGAGCAGTACTTC
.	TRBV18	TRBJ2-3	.	CASSLGAEDTQYF	TGTGCCAGCTCACTGGGGGCGGAAGATACGCAGTATTTT
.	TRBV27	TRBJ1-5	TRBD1	CASGSGTGGNQPQHF	TGTGCCAGCGGATCCGGGACAGGCGGAAATCAGCCCCAGCATTTT
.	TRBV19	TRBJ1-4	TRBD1	CASSPWTGPNEKLFF	TGTGCCAGTAGTCCCTGGACAGGGCCTAATGAAAAACTGTTTTTT
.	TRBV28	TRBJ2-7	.	CASNPGQHGYEQYF	TGTGCCAGCAACCCGGGACAACACGGGTACGAGCAGTACTTC
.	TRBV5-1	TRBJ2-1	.	CASRSAEALYNEQFF	TGCGCCAGCAGATCGGCGGAGGCTTTATACAATGAGCAGTTCTTC
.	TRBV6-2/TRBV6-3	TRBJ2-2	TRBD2	CASSYSIGETSATGELFF	TGTGCCAGCAGTTACTCGATCGGCGAGACTAGCGCCACCGGGGAGCTGTTTTTT
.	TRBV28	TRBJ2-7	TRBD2	CASSLTSGSVYEQYF	TGTGCCAGCAGCCTTACTAGCGGGAGTGTGTACGAGCAGTACTTC
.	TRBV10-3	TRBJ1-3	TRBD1	CAISEGRGQGSGNTIYF	TGTGCCATCAGTGAGGGCAGGGGACAGGGGTCCGGAAACACCATATATTTT
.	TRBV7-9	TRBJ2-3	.	CASSFRGDTQYF	TGTGCCAGCAGCTTTAGGGGAGATACGCAGTATTTT